Below are 14 T cell receptor beta chains sequenced from a single sample in a study of graft-versus-host responses after intestinal transplantation. Measured with immunoSEQ multiplex PCR; TCRdb has only the in-frame clones, and not every one. Of about 25,000 clones in the sample, 85% to 95% were seen once. Sequencing used PBMCs, obtained 18 days after transplant. The receptors derive from a human patient who received an intestinal transplant, so some T cells may come from the graft donor.

The rearrangement links TRBV7-9 to TRBJ1-2, with D perhaps matching TRBD1 (5 bases). CDR3 length equals 15 residues. Germline values: CDR1 SEHNR, CDR2 FQNEAQ (reference sequence). Between the trimmed V and J ends, which lost 8 bases and 2 bases, there was a span of 18 bases. The CDR3: CASFQSGRLNYGYTF. CDR3 nucleotide sequence: TGTGCCAGCTTCCAATCGGGACGTTTAAACTATGGCTACACCTTC.

The V and J genes are TRBV30 and TRBJ1-1; 7 bases are a match to TRBD1. The CDR3 has 15 residues. Trimming at V came to 4 bases and at J to 0 bases, leaving 8 bases not matched to a gene. Germline V CDR1 and CDR2: GTSNPN, SVGIG (reference sequence). The CDR3, as DNA: TGTGCCTGGAAGATGCCCGGGACAGTGAACACTGAAGCTTTCTTT. Translated, it gives CAWKMPGTVNTEAFF.

The rearrangement uses TRBV7-8 and TRBJ1-5; weak D call: TRBD1 (6 bases). V was cut by 1 base and J by 2 bases, with 12 bases left in between. The CDR3 covers 16 residues. Germline assignment: CDR1 SGHVS and CDR2 FQNEAQ. This CDR3 is CASSLVAGARNQPQHF. The CDR3 DNA sequence: TGTGCCAGCAGCTTAGTTGCGGGGGCCCGCAATCAGCCCCAGCATTTT.

The chain has TRBV20-1 and TRBJ1-5; no firm D call. Trimming shortened V by 3 bases and J by 8 bases, and 8 bases separated the two germline ends. Germline assignment: CDR1 DFQATT and CDR2 SNEGSKA (reference sequence). This CDR3 is 11 amino acids long. The CDR3 DNA reads as TGCAGTGCTAGCATACCCAAGCCCCAGCATTTT. Translating gives CSASIPKPQHF.

V and J are TRBV6-1 and TRBJ2-2; no firm D call. The CDR3 totals 14 residues. Germline values: CDR1 MNHNS, CDR2 SASEGT. The V end lost 5 bases, the J end lost 0 bases, and 7 bases lay between the germline ends. The CDR3 loop reads CASSLTANTGELFF. The DNA for the CDR3 is TGTGCCAGCAGTTTGACCGCGAACACCGGGGAGCTGTTTTTT.

The gene calls are TRBV4-1 and TRBJ2-3, with no clear D. This CDR3 has 13 residues. The V gene lost 2 bases and the J gene lost 4 bases, with 7 bases spanning the gap. CDR1 is MGHRA and CDR2 is YSYEKL in the germline V gene. This chain's CDR3 is CASSQTIADTQYF. The CDR3 coding sequence is TGCGCCAGCAGCCAAACCATAGCAGATACGCAGTATTTT.

As DNA, the CDR3 is TGTGCCAGCAGTACCCCTGGGGGTAATGAGCAGTTCTTC. It yields the protein CASSTPGGNEQFF. The V gene is TRBV6-5, the J gene TRBJ2-1, with D perhaps TRBD1 or TRBD2 (5 bases each). Germline V CDR1 and CDR2: MNHEY, SVGAGI. This CDR3 has 13 residues. Deletions cut 5 bases from V and 7 bases from J, with 12 bases between.

The rearrangement uses TRBV19 and TRBJ1-5; no clear D. Germline CDR1 LNHDA, CDR2 SQIVND (reference sequence). The CDR3 is 16 amino acids. V was shortened by 0 bases and J by 4 bases, with 13 bases between the two germline ends. CDR3 amino acids: CASSIDPPGINQPQHF. CDR3 nucleotides: TGTGCCAGTAGTATAGATCCCCCCGGAATAAATCAGCCCCAGCATTTT.

The chain links TRBV5-5 to TRBJ1-4, with a tentative D call TRBD1 (5 bases). The CDR3 has 14 residues. V was clipped by 1 base and J by 3 bases, with 7 bases between them. The germline gives CDR1 SGHKS, CDR2 YYEKEE (reference sequence). This chain's CDR3 is CASSLRGPNEKLFF. As DNA, the CDR3 is TGTGCCAGCAGCTTGCGGGGCCCTAATGAAAAACTGTTTTTT.

This chain connects TRBV7-2 to TRBJ1-6; D uncertain. V was trimmed by 1 base and J by 5 bases, leaving 9 bases between them. The CDR3 consists of 15 residues. Germline lookup yields CDR1 SGHTA and CDR2 FQGNSA. The CDR3 loop reads CASSLGTHNNSPLHF. Here the CDR3 DNA reads TGTGCCAGCAGCTTAGGCACTCACAATAATTCACCCCTCCACTTT. Combining the CDR3 with reference TRBV7-2 and TRBJ1-6 gives the whole variable domain GAGVSQSPSNKVTEKGKDVELRCDPISGHTALYWYRQSLGQGLEFLIYFQGNSAPDKSGLPSDRFSAERTGGSVSTLTIQRTQQEDSAVYLCASSLGTHNNSPLHFGNGTRLTVT.

The chain combines TRBV27 with TRBJ1-5, with 10 positions matching TRBD1. Germline V gives CDR1 MNHEY, CDR2 SMNVEV (reference sequence). With V trimmed by 6 bases and J by 4 bases, 6 bases remained unmatched. This CDR3 region has 15 residues. The CDR3 sequence is CASSLGTGANQPQHF. Here the CDR3 DNA reads TGTGCCAGCAGCTTAGGGACAGGGGCTAATCAGCCCCAGCATTTT.

V usage is TRBV9 and J usage is TRBJ2-3, with 7 bases aligning to TRBD2. The CDR3 length is 14 residues. Trimming at V came to 0 bases and at J to 5 bases, leaving 3 bases not matched to a gene. Germline V gives CDR1 SGDLS, CDR2 YYNGEE. In DNA, the CDR3 is TGTGCCAGCAGCGTAGCTACGGGGGGAGATACGCAGTATTTT. It encodes CASSVATGGDTQYF.

V gene TRBV4-1 combines with J gene TRBJ1-2, with unresolved D. Germline V gives CDR1 MGHRA, CDR2 YSYEKL. V lost 3 bases, J lost 0 bases, and 14 bases lay in between. The CDR3 has 16 amino acids. DNA of the CDR3: TGCGCCAGCAGCCACCTCCGACCGGGAGCTAACTATGGCTACACCTTC. This gives the protein CASSHLRPGANYGYTF.

The genes are TRBV27 and TRBJ1-5; no definite D call. V was cut by 7 bases and J by 2 bases, with 15 bases left in between. This CDR3 is 15 amino acids long. Germline CDR1 and CDR2: MNHEY and SMNVEV (reference sequence). CDR3 in amino acids: CASTYTDTGNQPQHF. DNA for the CDR3: TGTGCCAGCACCTACACCGACACAGGCAATCAGCCCCAGCATTTT.